This TCR beta chain originates from a study of T cells expressing NK-cell markers. Study overall: Repertoire data for TCR beta were derived from sorted T cells (CD3+CD56+NKG2C+, CD3+CD56+NKG2C- and CD3+CD56-NKG2C+).

Study results and limitations: NKG2C+ dominant clonotype frequencies in more than 5 donors were roughly 1.0-7.5% of CD8+ T cells.

As concerns this clonotype: Antigen unknown.

TCR beta libraries carry UMIs added by 5'RACE template switching. From its re-call of the 5' RACE reads, TCRdb lists each CDR3 protein once, without DNA. The sample includes 500,000 to 700,000 distinct CDR3 sequences. This CDR3 spans 14 amino acids. From germline, CDR1 is MGHRA and CDR2 YSYEKL. The V and J genes are TRBV4-1 and TRBJ2-1; TCRdb reports TRBD2, a call that lacks DNA to check it against. Sequenced material: blood T cells: a sorted CD56 or NKG2C T cell subset, CD4+ or CD8+ T cells, or bulk PBMC T cells (not recorded which). The TCR comes from a man between 18 and 29 years old in good health. The chain's CDR3 is CASSQAGGPGEQFF.